This T cell receptor beta chain originates from a study of T cells after yellow fever vaccination. The wider study: Low-cell-number fractions underwent preparation using SMART-Seq v4 Ultra Low Input.

In TCRdb, the 5' RACE reads were re-called with MiXCR into one record per CDR3 protein. The sample shows around 340,000 distinct CDR3 sequences, approximately 13% of them seen only once. This clonotype was counted only a few times. What it binds is unknown. V lost 5 bases, J lost 6 bases, and 22 bases lay in between. The germline gives CDR1 MNHEY, CDR2 SVGAGI. This CDR3 comprises 16 residues. Study outcomes and limitations: The booster response re-showed most primary clones: around 96% CD4, more than 70% CD8.

The chain links TRBV6-5 to TRBJ1-2; weak D call: TRBD1 (5 bases). The sequence derives from a man in his late teens or twenties who received the YFV17D yellow fever vaccine. The sample here was CD4+ T cells sorted from PBMCs, taken 15 days after the yellow fever booster vaccination. CDR3 nucleotides: TGTGCCAGCAGTATCCGATCAGGGCTCTCAGTGGATGGCTACACCTTC. Translation gives CASSIRSGLSVDGYTF.